The entry below describes one TCR beta chain. This receptor's antigen is unknown. Per-nucleotide qualities are absent, and no much larger clonotype sits a single base away. This sample is part of a study of a mutant IDH1 vaccine in newly diagnosed glioma (dated by TCRdb to the early 2020s). Looking at the study overall: Of the roughly 33 treated patients, about 62% were male and 37.5% were female, and the mean age was 40.4 years. Before enrollment, most patients had been given radiochemotherapy with temozolomide as standard therapy, while the rest had received either radiotherapy alone or temozolomide alone. Peripheral blood was drawn at six visits: V03 (baseline), V05, V07, V10, V12 and V13. For exploratory analyses, around 23 treated patients had longitudinal TCRB deep sequencing done wherever samples were available.

Beyond this particular receptor, the publication reports: According to the authors, sample limitations meant that analyses of patient blood samples could not be reproduced. PBMC samples for TCRB deep sequencing were selected based on availability. Pseudoprogression seemed to be unrelated to changes in the top peripheral T cell clonotypes found by TCRB sequencing. Immune responses induced by the vaccine were seen in approximately 92% of patients across multiple MHC alleles.

Per the publication, the time point label means: baseline, week 1 (first vaccination visit). Per the publication, the treatment or condition label means: pre-vaccination baseline after standard-of-care therapy. All donors had newly diagnosed IDH1-mutant astrocytomas of WHO grade 3 or 4 that showed loss of nuclear ATRX. The samples were drawn from NOA16, a multicentre, single-arm, open-label phase I trial in Germany that tested a mutant IDH1 peptide vaccine in humans for the first time. Blood drawn at visit V03 was used as the baseline sample for immunogenicity testing. The DNeasy Blood and Tissue Kit was used to extract genomic DNA from EDTA blood for TCRB sequencing. The CDR3 measures 17 amino acids from cysteine to phenylalanine. This entry keeps only the CDR3 DNA: 51 bases, framed from base 1. Trimmed from V: 3 bases; trimmed from J: 2 bases; junction bases lacking a gene match: 13. From a lookup of the germline V gene, CDR1 and CDR2 are SGHRS and YFSETQ.

Library preparation employed the immunoSEQ multiplex PCR assay. Rearranged TCR beta chain sequences were amplified using the hsTCRB Kit according to the manufacturer's protocol. TCRB libraries were sequenced on an Illumina MiSeq. In the source study's methods: The proprietary platform of the kit vendor was used for demultiplexing, trimming and gene mapping. TCRdb carries this immuneACCESS record with in-frame sequences only. Its versions omit some clonotypes, under half of them owing to an unresolved V gene in the studies checked, with the rest unexplained. For V, J and clone size, that table is used; D and trimming come from the DNA. For this sample there are about 30,000 clones; approximately 80% appear just once. About 21% of the sample belongs to the ten largest clones.

The receptor chain draws on TRBV5-1 and TRBJ1-2; 7 of the junction bases match TRBD1. Here the sequenced sample was PBMCs, taken from a glioma patient treated with radiotherapy, temozolomide or both. The clonotype was recovered from a man under 40 with glioma. CDR3 loop: CASSYRGLVKPNYGYTF. The sequenced DNA: TGCGCCAGCAGCTACAGGGGACTCGTAAAGCCGAACTATGGCTACACCTTC.